This T cell receptor (beta chain) was identified in a study of naive and memory T cell subsets. RNA was extracted from 2 to 3 ml of whole blood of healthy adults. For blood and skin samples, reverse transcription used TCR alpha and beta constant primers. In TCRdb, the 5' RACE reads were re-called with MiXCR into one record per CDR3 protein. The profile covers just over 25,000 distinct CDR3 sequences, with 20% to 25% appearing a single time and about 1.8% taken by the ten largest. This CDR3 has 14 residues. The germline CDR1 and CDR2 sequences are SGDLS and YYNGEE. V lost 3 bases and J 3 bases, leaving 10 bases between the germline ends.

The TCR comes from a female donor in good health. The gene calls are TRBV9 and TRBJ2-1; D ambiguous. CDR3 residues: CASSEVGNYNEQFF. The CDR3 DNA reads as TGTGCCAGCAGCGAGGTGGGAAACTACAATGAGCAGTTCTTC.